This T cell receptor beta chain was obtained from a study of blood T cell repertoires in COVID-19. Study as a whole: Spain, Italy and the United States supplied samples that represented acute and convalescent COVID-19.

Two negative PCRs, clearance, or symptom resolution had been documented for recovered Cohort 3 donors. There are 14 residues in the CDR3. Between the trimmed V and J ends, which lost 3 bases and 7 bases, there was a span of 13 bases. Per germline, CDR1 ENHRY and CDR2 SYGVKD. TCRdb's table, derived via immunoSEQ multiplex PCR, lists solely in-frame clones and lacks some. The profile shows 400,000 or so clones, about 92% of them singletons. The sequence came from a man in his late teens or twenties who had recovered from COVID-19. The chain combines TRBV10-3 with TRBJ1-5, with D possibly being TRBD1 (6 bases). What was sequenced was PBMCs or T cells enriched from blood (not recorded which). Here the CDR3 DNA reads TGTGCCATCAGTGATCGGGGGGCAGGACAGCCCCAGCATTTT. Protein: CAISDRGAGQPQHF.